The 8 T cell receptor beta chains given below trace back to one sample, sequenced in a study of cytomegalovirus exposure and HLA in healthy donors. Some clones are missing from TCRdb's copy, which holds only in-frame ones; the method was immunoSEQ multiplex PCR. Counted here are 200,000 to 250,000 clones, about nine tenths occurring once; the ten biggest clones make up 1.5% to 2%. The sequencing sample was made of PBMCs. These receptors were collected from a young woman in good health and CMV-seropositive.

The chain carries TRBV7-6 and TRBJ2-4, with TRBD1 matching 9 bases. Germline V gene data show CDR1 as SGHVS and CDR2 as FNYEAQ. Trimming took 4 bases from V and 4 from J; bases not matched to a gene: 11. This CDR3 contains 17 residues. CDR3 protein: CASSSPRDRDGKNIQYF. CDR3 nucleotides: TGTGCCAGCAGCTCCCCCCGGGACAGGGATGGGAAAAACATTCAGTACTTC.

The chain combines TRBV5-1 with TRBJ2-5; TRBD2 matches at 12 bases. The junction had 2 bases not matched to a gene; V was cut back by 0 bases and J by 5 bases. The CDR3 has 15 residues. From germline, CDR1 is SGHRS and CDR2 YFSETQ. CDR3 residues: CASSLGLAGAETQYF. In DNA, the CDR3 is TGCGCCAGCAGCTTGGGACTAGCGGGAGCCGAGACCCAGTACTTC. Based on the CDR3 plus reference TRBV5-1 and TRBJ2-5, the full variable domain is KAGVTQTPRYLIKTRGQQVTLSCSPISGHRSVSWYQQTPGQGLQFLFEYFSETQRNKGNFPGRFSGRQFSNSRSEMNVSTLELGDSALYLCASSLGLAGAETQYFGPGTRLLVL.

The chain uses TRBV4-1 and TRBJ2-7; tentative D call: TRBD2 (6 bases). CDR1 and CDR2 from the germline V gene are MGHRA and YSYEKL. Between the trimmed V and J ends, which lost 1 base and 4 bases, there was a span of 17 bases. The length of the CDR3 is 16 residues. The CDR3 spells CASSQGIADIQYEQYF. The CDR3, as DNA: TGCGCCAGCAGCCAAGGTATAGCGGATATCCAATACGAGCAGTACTTC.

The rearrangement joins TRBV19 to TRBJ1-1; 9 bases align to TRBD1. V was pared by 8 bases and J by 5 bases, with 9 bases of the junction left unmatched. Looked up from germline, CDR1 is LNHDA and CDR2 is SQIVND (reference sequence). CDR3 length: 14 amino acids. The CDR3 reads CASRGQGPVTEAFF. The CDR3 DNA follows: TGTGCCAGTCGAGGACAGGGGCCAGTGACTGAAGCTTTCTTT.

CDR3 loop: CASRRVTSGDYEQYF. CDR3 coding DNA: TGCGCCAGCAGGAGGGTGACTAGCGGGGACTACGAGCAGTACTTC. The gene calls are TRBV4-1 and TRBJ2-7, with 11 bases fitting TRBD2. Germline values: CDR1 MGHRA, CDR2 YSYEKL. The CDR3 has 15 residues. V trimming: 6 bases; J trimming: 3 bases; junction bases outside the gene matches: 7.

The rearrangement uses TRBV10-3 and TRBJ2-2, with 8 positions matching TRBD1. Germline CDR1 is ENHRY and CDR2 is SYGVKD. This CDR3 region has 14 residues. With 2 bases clipped from V and 7 bases from J, the junction kept 3 bases outside the gene matches. In DNA, the CDR3 is TGTGCCATCAGTGAGACAGGGGGGAGCGGGGAGCTGTTTTTT. Its translation: CAISETGGSGELFF.

V usage is TRBV27 and J usage is TRBJ1-5; D remains ambiguous. Trimming removed 4 bases at V and 0 bases at J, with 22 bases between. Germline loops: CDR1 MNHEY, CDR2 SMNVEV (reference sequence). The CDR3 is made up of 19 amino acids. CDR3 residues: CASSSYPATGYYSNQPQHF. CDR3 nucleotide sequence: TGTGCCAGCAGTTCCTATCCTGCCACGGGTTACTATAGCAATCAGCCCCAGCATTTT.

The V gene is TRBV7-9, the J gene TRBJ1-4; 7 bases line up with TRBD1. This CDR3 contains 14 residues. The V and J ends lost 6 bases and 8 bases, in that order; junction bases with no gene match: 9. The germline V gene has CDR1 SEHNR and CDR2 FQNEAQ (reference sequence). The CDR3 bases are TGTGCCAGCAGTAAGGGACAGCTGGGCGAAAAACTGTTTTTT. Protein sequence: CASSKGQLGEKLFF.